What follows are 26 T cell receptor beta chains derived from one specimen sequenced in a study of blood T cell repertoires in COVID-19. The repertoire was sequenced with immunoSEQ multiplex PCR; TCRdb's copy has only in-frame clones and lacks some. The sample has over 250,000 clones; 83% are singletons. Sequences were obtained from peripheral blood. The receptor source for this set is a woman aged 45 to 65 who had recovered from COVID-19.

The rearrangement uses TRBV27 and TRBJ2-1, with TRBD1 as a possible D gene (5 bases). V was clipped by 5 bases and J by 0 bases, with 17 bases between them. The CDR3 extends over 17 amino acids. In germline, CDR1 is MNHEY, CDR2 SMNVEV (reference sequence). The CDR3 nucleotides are TGTGCCAGCAGTCCACCGTGGGGCCGAAGCTCCTACAATGAGCAGTTCTTC. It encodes CASSPPWGRSSYNEQFF.

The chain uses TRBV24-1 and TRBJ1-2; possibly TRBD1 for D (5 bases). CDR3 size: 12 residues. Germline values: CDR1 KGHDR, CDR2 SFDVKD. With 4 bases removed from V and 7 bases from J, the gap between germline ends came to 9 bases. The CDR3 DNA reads TGTGCCACCAGTGAGGGGGGAGTTGGCTACACCTTC. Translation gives CATSEGGVGYTF.

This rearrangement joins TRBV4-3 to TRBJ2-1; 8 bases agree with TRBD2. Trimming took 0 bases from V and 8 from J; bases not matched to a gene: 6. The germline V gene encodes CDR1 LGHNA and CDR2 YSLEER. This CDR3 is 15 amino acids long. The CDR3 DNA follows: TGCGCCAGCAGCCAAGATAACGGAGCGGGGGATGAGCAGTTCTTC. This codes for CASSQDNGAGDEQFF.

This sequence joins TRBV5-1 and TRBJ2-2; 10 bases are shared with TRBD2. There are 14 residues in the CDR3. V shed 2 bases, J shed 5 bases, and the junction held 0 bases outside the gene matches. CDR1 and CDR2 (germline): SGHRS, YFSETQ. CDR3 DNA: TGCGCCAGCAGCTTTAGCGGGGGGACCGGGGAGCTGTTTTTT. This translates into CASSFSGGTGELFF.

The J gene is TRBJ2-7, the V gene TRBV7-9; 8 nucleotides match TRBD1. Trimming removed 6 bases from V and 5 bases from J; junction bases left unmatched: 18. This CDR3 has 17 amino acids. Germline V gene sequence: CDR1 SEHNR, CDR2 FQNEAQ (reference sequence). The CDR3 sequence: CASSSEITGTGGNEQYF. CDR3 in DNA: TGTGCCAGCAGTTCTGAAATAACCGGGACAGGAGGCAACGAGCAGTACTTC.

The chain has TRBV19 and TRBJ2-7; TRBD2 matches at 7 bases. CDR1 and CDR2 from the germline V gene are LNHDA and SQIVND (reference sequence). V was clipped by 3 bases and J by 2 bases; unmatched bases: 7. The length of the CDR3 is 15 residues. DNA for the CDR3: TGTGCCAGTAGTATGAGGCCAGGGACTACCTACGAGCAGTACTTC. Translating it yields CASSMRPGTTYEQYF.

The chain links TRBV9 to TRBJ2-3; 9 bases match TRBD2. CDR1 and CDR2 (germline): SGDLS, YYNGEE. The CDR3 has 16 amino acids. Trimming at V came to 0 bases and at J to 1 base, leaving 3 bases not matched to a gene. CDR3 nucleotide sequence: TGTGCCAGCAGCGTAGCTGCTAGCGGGGGCACAGATACGCAGTATTTT. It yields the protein CASSVAASGGTDTQYF.

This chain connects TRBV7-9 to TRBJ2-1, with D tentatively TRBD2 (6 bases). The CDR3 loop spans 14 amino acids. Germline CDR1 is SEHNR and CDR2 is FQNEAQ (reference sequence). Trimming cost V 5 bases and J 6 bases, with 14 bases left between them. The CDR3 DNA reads TGTGCCAGCAGCCCCCTACTAGCTGCCAATGAGCAGTTCTTC. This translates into CASSPLLAANEQFF.

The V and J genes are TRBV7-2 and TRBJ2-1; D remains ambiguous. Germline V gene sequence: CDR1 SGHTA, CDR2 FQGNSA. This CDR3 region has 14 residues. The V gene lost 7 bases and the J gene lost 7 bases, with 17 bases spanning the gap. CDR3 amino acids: CASTQTGRGNEQFF. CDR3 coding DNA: TGTGCCAGCACCCAGACTGGAAGAGGAAATGAGCAGTTCTTC. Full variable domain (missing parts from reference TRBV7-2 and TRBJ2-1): GAGVSQSPSNKVTEKGKDVELRCDPISGHTALYWYRQSLGQGLEFLIYFQGNSAPDKSGLPSDRFSAERTGGSVSTLTIQRTQQEDSAVYLCASTQTGRGNEQFFGPGTRLTVL.

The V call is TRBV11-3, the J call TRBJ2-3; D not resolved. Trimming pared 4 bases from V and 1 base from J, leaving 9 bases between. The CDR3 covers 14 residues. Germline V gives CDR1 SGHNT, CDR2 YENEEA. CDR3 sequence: CASSSFQGTDTQYF. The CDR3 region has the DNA TGTGCCAGCAGCTCGTTTCAGGGCACAGATACGCAGTATTTT.

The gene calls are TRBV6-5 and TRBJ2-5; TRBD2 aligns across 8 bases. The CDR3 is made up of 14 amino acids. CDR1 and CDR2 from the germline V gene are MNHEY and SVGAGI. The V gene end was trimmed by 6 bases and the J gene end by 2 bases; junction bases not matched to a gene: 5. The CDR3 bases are TGTGCCAGCAGCCGACTAGCGCCGCAAGAGACCCAGTACTTC. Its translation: CASSRLAPQETQYF.

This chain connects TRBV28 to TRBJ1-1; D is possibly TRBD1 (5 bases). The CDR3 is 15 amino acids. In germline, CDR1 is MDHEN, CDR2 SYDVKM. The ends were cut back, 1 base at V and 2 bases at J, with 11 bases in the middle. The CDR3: CASSLSQGVNTEAFF. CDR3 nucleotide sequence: TGTGCCAGCAGTTTATCGCAGGGTGTAAACACTGAAGCTTTCTTT.

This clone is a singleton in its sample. CDR3: CAWSGGLDNSPLHF. CDR3 nucleotides: TGTGCCTGGAGCGGGGGGCTAGATAATTCACCCCTCCACTTT. The chain employs TRBV30 and TRBJ1-6; D might be TRBD1 (6 bases). Germline V gene data show CDR1 as GTSNPN and CDR2 as SVGIG (reference sequence). The V gene lost 3 bases and the J gene lost 5 bases, with 11 bases spanning the gap. The CDR3 covers 14 residues. Full variable domain (rest looked up from reference TRBV30 and TRBJ1-6): SQTIHQWPATLVQPVGSPLSLECTVEGTSNPNLYWYRQAAGRGLQLLFYSVGIGQISSEVPQNLSASRPQDRQFILSSKKLLLSDSGFYLCAWSGGLDNSPLHFGNGTRLTVT.

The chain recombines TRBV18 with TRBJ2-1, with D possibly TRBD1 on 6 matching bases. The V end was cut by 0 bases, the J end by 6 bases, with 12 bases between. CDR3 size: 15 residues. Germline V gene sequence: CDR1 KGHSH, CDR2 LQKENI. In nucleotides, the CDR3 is TGTGCCAGCTCACCACCGGGCAGGGGCGGCAATGAGCAGTTCTTC. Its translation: CASSPPGRGGNEQFF.

The CDR3 DNA follows: TGTGCCAGCAGCTTAGATCGGGGATCGAACACTGAAGCTTTCTTT. Amino acid sequence: CASSLDRGSNTEAFF. The chain recombines TRBV7-2 with TRBJ1-1; D not certain. V was clipped by 1 base and J by 1 base, with 10 bases between them. The CDR3 extends over 15 amino acids. Germline V CDR1 and CDR2: SGHTA, FQGNSA.

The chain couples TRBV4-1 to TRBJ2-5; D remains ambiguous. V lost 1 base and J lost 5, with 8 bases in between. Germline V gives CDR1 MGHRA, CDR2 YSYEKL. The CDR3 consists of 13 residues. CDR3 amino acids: CASSQGPTETQYF. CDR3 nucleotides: TGCGCCAGCAGCCAAGGGCCCACGGAGACCCAGTACTTC.

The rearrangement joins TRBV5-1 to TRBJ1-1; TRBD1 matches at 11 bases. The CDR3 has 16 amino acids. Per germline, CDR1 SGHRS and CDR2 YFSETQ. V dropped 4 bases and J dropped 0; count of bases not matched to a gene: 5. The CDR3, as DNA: TGCGCCAGCAGCGAAAGGACAGGGGGCATGAACACTGAAGCTTTCTTT. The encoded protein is CASSERTGGMNTEAFF.

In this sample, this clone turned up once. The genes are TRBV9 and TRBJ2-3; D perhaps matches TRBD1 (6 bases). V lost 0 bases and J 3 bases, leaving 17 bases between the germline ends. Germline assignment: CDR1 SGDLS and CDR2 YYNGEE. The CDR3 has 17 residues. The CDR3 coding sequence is TGTGCCAGCAGCGTAGGGAACACTCGCAGGGGAACAGATACGCAGTATTTT. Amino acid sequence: CASSVGNTRRGTDTQYF.

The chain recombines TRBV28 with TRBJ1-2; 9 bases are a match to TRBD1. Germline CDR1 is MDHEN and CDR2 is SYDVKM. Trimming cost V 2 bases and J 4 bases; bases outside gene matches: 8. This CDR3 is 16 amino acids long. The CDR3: CASSLSPTGGGYGYTF. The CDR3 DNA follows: TGTGCCAGCAGTTTAAGCCCCACAGGGGGCGGCTATGGCTACACCTTC.

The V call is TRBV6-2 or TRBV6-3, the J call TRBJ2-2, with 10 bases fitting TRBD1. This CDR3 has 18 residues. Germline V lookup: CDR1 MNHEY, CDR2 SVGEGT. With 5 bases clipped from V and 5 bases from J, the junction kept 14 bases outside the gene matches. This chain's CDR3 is CASSPYTPGTGDTGELFF. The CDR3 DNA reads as TGTGCCAGCAGTCCATATACCCCCGGGACAGGGGATACCGGGGAGCTGTTTTTT.

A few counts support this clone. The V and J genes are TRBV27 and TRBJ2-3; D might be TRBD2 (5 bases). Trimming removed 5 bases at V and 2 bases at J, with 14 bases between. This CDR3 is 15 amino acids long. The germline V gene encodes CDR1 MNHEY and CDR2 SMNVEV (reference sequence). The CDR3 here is CASSPLGVYTDTQYF. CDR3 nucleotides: TGTGCCAGCAGTCCCCTGGGAGTCTACACAGATACGCAGTATTTT.

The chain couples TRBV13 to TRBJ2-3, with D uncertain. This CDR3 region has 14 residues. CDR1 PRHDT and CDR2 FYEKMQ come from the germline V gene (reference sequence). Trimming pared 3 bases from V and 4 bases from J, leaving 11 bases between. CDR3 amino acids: CASSFGSRSDTQYF. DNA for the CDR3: TGTGCCAGCAGCTTCGGTAGCCGCTCAGATACGCAGTATTTT.

The CDR3 DNA reads TGTGCCAGCAGCCAAGGGGACTCGTCATACACCTTC. Translated, it gives CASSQGDSSYTF. The chain joins TRBV3-1 (or the pseudogene TRBV3-2) to TRBJ1-2; perhaps TRBD1 as D (5 bases). V was pared by 1 base and J by 11 bases, with 11 bases between. CDR3 length: 12 amino acids. Germline CDR1 is LGHDT and CDR2 is YNNKEL (reference sequence).

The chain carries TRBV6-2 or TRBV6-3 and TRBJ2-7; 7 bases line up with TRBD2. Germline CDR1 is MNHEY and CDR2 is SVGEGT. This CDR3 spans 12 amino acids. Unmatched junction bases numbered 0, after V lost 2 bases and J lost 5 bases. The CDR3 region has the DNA TGTGCCAGCAGTTACCGGGGGGACGAGCAGTACTTC. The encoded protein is CASSYRGDEQYF.

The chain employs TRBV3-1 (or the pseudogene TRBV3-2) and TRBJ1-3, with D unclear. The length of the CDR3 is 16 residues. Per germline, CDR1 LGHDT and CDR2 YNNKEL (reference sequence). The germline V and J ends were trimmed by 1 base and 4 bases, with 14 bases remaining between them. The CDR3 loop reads CASSQVNTQLGNTIYF. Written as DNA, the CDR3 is TGTGCCAGCAGCCAAGTAAACACCCAATTGGGAAACACCATATATTTT.

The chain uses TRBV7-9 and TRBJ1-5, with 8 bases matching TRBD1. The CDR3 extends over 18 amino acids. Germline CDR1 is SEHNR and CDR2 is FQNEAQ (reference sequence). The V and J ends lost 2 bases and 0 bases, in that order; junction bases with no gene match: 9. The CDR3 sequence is CASSLIRAGGYSNQPQHF. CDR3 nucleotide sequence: TGTGCCAGCAGCTTAATTCGGGCAGGGGGCTATAGCAATCAGCCCCAGCATTTT.